This T cell receptor (beta chain) appears in the sequencing data of a study of cytomegalovirus exposure and HLA in healthy donors. Overall study: The early release's HLA-typed donors yielded roughly 85 million unique TCRs. General study points: A likely sequencing artifact accounted for one observed cluster of highly shared sequence variants. What a later analysis showed was that several of the most significant clusters appeared linked to common viral pathogens. A later analysis associated 15,000 or so TCR beta sequences with HLA alleles at a 0.05 false discovery rate.

For this clone: No antigen is known for it.

The ends lost 2 bases at V and 0 bases at J; junction bases unmatched: 7. Looked up from germline, CDR1 is SGHTS and CDR2 is YDEGEE. The CDR3 runs 17 residues. The PCR was carried out with 60 Vbeta primers and 13 Jbeta primers. Here immunoSEQ multiplex PCR was the method, and the copy in TCRdb shows in-frame clones only, minus some. The table shows about 160,000 clones, with approximately 80% occurring only once. This receptor was obtained from a woman aged 45-60 years in good health and CMV-seronegative. Specimen: PBMCs. The rearrangement joins TRBV5-8 to TRBJ2-7; 11 nucleotides agree with TRBD2. The CDR3 spells CASSFVAGGLSSYEQYF. In nucleotides, the CDR3 is TGTGCCAGCAGCTTTGTAGCGGGAGGGCTCAGCTCCTACGAGCAGTACTTC.